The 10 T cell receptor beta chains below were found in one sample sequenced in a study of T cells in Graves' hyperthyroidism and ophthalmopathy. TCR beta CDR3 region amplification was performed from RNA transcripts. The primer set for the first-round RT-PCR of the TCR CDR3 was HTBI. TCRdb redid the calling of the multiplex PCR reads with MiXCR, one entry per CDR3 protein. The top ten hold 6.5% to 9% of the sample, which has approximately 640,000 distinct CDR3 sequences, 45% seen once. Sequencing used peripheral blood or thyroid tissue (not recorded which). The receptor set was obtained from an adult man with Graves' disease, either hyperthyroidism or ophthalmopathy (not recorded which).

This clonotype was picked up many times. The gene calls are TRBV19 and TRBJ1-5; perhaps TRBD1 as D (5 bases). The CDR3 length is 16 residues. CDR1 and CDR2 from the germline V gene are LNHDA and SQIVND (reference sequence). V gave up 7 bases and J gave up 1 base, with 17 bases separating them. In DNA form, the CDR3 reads TGTGCCAGTAACTTGGCAGGGATAGGAAGCAATCAGCCCCAGCATTTT. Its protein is CASNLAGIGSNQPQHF.

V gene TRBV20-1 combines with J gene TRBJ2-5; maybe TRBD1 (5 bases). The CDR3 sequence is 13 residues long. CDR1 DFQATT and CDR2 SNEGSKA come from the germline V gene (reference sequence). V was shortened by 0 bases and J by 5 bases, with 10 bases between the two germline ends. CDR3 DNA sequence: TGCAGTGCTAGAGATCCCAGGGTGGAGACCCAGTACTTC. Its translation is CSARDPRVETQYF.

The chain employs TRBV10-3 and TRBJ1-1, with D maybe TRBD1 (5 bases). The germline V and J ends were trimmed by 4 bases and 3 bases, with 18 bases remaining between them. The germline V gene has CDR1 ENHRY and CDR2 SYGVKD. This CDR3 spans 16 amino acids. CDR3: CAISGSIGGIDTEAFF. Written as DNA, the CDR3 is TGTGCCATCAGTGGTTCTATCGGGGGGATTGACACTGAAGCTTTCTTT.

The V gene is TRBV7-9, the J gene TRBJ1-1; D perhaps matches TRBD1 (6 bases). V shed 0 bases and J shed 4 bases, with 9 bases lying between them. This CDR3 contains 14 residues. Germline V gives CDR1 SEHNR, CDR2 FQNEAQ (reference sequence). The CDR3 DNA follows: TGTGCCAGCAGCTTAGCAGGGGGGACCACTGAAGCTTTCTTT. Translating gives CASSLAGGTTEAFF.

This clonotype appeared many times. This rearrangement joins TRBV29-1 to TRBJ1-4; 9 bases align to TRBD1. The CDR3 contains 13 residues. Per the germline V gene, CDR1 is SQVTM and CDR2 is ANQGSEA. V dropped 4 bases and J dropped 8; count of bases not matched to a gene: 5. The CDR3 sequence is CSVGGQGGEKLFF. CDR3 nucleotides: TGCAGCGTTGGGGGACAGGGCGGAGAAAAACTGTTTTTT.

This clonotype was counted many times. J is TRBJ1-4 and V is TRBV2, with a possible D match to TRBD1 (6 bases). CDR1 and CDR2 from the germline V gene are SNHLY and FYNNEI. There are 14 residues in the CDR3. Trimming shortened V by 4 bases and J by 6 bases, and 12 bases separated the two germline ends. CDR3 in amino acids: CASSVSGTHEKLFF. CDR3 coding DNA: TGTGCCAGCAGTGTATCCGGGACACATGAAAAACTGTTTTTT.

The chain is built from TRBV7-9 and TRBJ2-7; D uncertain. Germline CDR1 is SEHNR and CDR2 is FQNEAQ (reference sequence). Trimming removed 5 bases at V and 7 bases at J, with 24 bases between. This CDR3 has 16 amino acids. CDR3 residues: CASSGDVDGPYREQYF. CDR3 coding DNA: TGTGCCAGCAGCGGTGACGTTGACGGGCCATACAGAGAGCAGTACTTC. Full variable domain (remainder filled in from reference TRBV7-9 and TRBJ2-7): DTGVSQNPRHKITKRGQNVTFRCDPISEHNRLYWYRQTLGQGPEFLTYFQNEAQLEKSRLLSDRFSAERPKGSFSTLEIQRTEQGDSAMYLCASSGDVDGPYREQYFGPGTRLTVT.

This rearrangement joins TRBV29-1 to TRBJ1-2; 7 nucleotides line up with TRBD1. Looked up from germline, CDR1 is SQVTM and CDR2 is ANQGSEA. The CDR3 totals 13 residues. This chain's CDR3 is CSGGQIINYGYTF. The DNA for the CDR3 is TGCAGTGGGGGACAGATAATTAACTATGGCTACACCTTC.

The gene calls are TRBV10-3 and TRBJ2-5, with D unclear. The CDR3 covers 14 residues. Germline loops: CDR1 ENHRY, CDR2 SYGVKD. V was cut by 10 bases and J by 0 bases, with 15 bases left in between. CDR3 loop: CATSESEDQETQYF. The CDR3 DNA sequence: TGTGCCACTTCCGAGTCCGAAGACCAAGAGACCCAGTACTTC.

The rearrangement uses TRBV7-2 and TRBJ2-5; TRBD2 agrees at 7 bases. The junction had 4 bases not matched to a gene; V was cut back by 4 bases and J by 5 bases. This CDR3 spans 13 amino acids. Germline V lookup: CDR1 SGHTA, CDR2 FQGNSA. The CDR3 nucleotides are TGTGCCAGCAGCTCTAGCGGCATGGAGACCCAGTACTTC. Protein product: CASSSSGMETQYF.